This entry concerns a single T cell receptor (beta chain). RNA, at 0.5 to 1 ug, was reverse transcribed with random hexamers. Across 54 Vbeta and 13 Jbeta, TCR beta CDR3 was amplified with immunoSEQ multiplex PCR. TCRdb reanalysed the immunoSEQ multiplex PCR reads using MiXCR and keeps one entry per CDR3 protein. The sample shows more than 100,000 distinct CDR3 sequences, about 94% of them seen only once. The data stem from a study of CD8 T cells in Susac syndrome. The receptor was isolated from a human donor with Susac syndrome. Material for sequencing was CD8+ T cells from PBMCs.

DNA for the CDR3: TGTGCCAGCAGTTTATCAAGGGCTCTGGCGGGACTCGAGCAGTACTTC. Amino acid sequence: CASSLSRALAGLEQYF. The chain is built from TRBV27 and TRBJ2-7; TRBD2 might be the D (6 bases). Deletions cut 0 bases from V and 6 bases from J, with 18 bases between. CDR1 MNHEY and CDR2 SMNVEV come from the germline V gene (reference sequence). CDR3 length: 16 residues.